This TCR beta chain was observed in a study of T cell responses to AZD1222 COVID-19 vaccine. Findings of the study overall: Repertoires were collected only later (after the peak T cell response had occurred). Mapped onto spike, vaccine-associated CD4 TCRs spanned it and were dominant at 160-218 and 743-854. Females made up more of the donors, who were largely white British, and clonal diversity may have come out too low. Reports indicate that nearly half of spike-specific TCRs are directed at unmutated variant regions.

J lost 2 bases, V lost 2 bases, and 3 bases had no gene match. The germline V gene encodes CDR1 MNHNY and CDR2 SVGAGI (reference sequence). This CDR3 is 15 amino acids long. Sequenced by immunoSEQ multiplex PCR; TCRdb stores in-frame clones only, minus some. This sample carries some 160,000 clones, 87% of them seen once, and the ten largest clones take 0.85% to 1.1%. On this clone itself: Its target is unknown.

This clonotype originated in an adult who received the AZD1222 COVID-19 vaccine. This sequence joins TRBV6-6 and TRBJ2-3; 8 nucleotides align to TRBD2. Source: peripheral blood, taken 28 days after the second AZD1222 dose. The CDR3, as DNA: TGTGCCAGCAGTTACGAAGCGGGGGTCACAGATACGCAGTATTTT. Encoded protein: CASSYEAGVTDTQYF.